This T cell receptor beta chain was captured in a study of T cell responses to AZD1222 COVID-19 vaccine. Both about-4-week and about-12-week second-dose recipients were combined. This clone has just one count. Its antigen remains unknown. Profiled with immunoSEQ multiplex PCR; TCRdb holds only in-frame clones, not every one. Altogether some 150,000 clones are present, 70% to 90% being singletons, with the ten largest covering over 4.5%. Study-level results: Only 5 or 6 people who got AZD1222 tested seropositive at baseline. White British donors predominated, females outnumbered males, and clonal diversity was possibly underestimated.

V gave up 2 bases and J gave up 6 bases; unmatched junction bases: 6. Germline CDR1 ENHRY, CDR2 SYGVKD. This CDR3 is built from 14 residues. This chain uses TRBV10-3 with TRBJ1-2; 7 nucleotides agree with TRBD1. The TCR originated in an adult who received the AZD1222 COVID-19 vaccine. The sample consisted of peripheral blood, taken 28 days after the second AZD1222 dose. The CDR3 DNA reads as TGTGCCATCAGTGAGCAGGGGGTTAGTGATGGCTACACCTTC. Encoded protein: CAISEQGVSDGYTF.